This T cell receptor (beta chain) was sequenced in a study of early T cells in non-severe SARS-CoV-2 infection. As for the study in general: Sequencing input comprised bulk RNA from unsorted whole blood; chain pairing was not available.

About this clonotype: What it binds is unknown.

Each single cDNA molecule received a unique molecular identifier. TCRdb used MiXCR to reprocess the 5' RACE reads, holding one entry per CDR3 protein. The repertoire has roughly 46,000 distinct CDR3 sequences, around a tenth of them found once; the top ten carry approximately 5.4%. Study-wide findings and caveats: Clonotype matching in VDJdb favored anti-spike CD8 responses and did not capture private and CD4 specificities.

Trimming removed 2 bases from V and 3 bases from J, with 7 bases in between. CDR3 length: 13 amino acids. CDR1 SNHLY and CDR2 FYNNEI come from the germline V gene. This clonotype was obtained from an adult who was a healthcare worker with PCR-confirmed SARS-CoV-2 infection or an uninfected control (not recorded which). J is TRBJ1-2 and V is TRBV2; D not certain. The sample consisted of whole blood, taken at baseline. The CDR3 spells CASSESGYYGYTF. CDR3 nucleotides: TGTGCCAGCAGTGAATCGGGTTACTATGGCTACACCTTC.